Listed below are T cell receptor beta chains from one sample, sequenced in a study of CXCR3-negative and CXCR3-positive naive CD8 T cells. TCRdb re-called the 5' RACE reads; one entry per CDR3 protein, DNA not given. The sample data list about 38,000 distinct CDR3 sequences. The sample was memory CD8+ T cells from blood. These receptors came from a human donor in good health. Some clones in this sample may be carry-over from other donors' samples. CDR3s include the opening cysteine and the closing phenylalanine or tryptophan.

V	J	CDR3
TRBV7-8	TRBJ1-2	CASSLARAGFSNYGYTF
TRBV14	TRBJ2-1	CASSRELAATYNEQFF
TRBV29-1	TRBJ2-7	CSVEWAGGSYEQYF
TRBV28	TRBJ2-1	CASSSGTYNEQFF
TRBV6-2/TRBV6-3	TRBJ2-5	CASSYRGGHQETQYF
TRBV11-2	TRBJ2-5	CASSSLAGDETQYF
TRBV5-1	TRBJ2-1	CASSLSRENPYNEQFF
TRBV12-3/TRBV12-4	TRBJ2-5	CASSLDGNQETQYF
TRBV4-2	TRBJ1-3	CASSQETGGNTIYF
TRBV12-3/TRBV12-4	TRBJ2-7	CASSSAPGGEVYEQYF
TRBV20-1	TRBJ1-2	CSARDGTAISYGYTF
TRBV20-1	TRBJ1-2	CSARELSNYGYTF
TRBV6-2/TRBV6-3	TRBJ2-7	CASSYSPYEQYF
TRBV2	TRBJ2-5	CASSDHRETQYF
TRBV3-1	TRBJ2-3	CASTRTGDLTDTQYF
TRBV20-1	TRBJ1-1	CSARDIYGTEAFF